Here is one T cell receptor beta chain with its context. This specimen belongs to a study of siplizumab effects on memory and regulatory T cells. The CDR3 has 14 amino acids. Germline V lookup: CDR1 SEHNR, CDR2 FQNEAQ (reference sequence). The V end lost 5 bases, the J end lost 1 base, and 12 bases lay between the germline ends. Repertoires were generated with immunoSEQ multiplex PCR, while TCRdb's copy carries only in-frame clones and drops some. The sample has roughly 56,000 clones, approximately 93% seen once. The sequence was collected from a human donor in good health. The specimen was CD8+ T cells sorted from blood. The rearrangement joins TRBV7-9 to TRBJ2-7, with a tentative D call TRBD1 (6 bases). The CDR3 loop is CASSPLDSSYEQYF. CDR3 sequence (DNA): TGTGCCAGCAGCCCACTGGACAGTTCCTACGAGCAGTACTTC.